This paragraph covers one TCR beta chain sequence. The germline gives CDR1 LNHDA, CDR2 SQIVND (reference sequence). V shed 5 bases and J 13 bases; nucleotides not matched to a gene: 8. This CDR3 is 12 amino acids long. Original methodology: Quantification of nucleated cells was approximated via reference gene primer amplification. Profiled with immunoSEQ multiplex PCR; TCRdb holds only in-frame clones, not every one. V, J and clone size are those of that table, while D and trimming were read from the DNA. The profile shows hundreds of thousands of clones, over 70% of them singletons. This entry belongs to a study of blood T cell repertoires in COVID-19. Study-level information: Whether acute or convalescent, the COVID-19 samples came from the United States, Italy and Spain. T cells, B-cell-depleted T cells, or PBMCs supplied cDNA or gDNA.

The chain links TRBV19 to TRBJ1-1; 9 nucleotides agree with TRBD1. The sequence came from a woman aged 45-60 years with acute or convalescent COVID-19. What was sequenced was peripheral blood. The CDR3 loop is CASSSRDRAYFF. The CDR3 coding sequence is TGTGCCAGTAGTTCCCGGGACAGGGCTTATTTCTTT. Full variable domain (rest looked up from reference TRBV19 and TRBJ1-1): DGGITQSPKYLFRKEGQNVTLSCEQNLNHDAMYWYRQDPGQGLRLIYYSQIVNDFQKGDIAEGYSVSREKKESFPLTVTSAQKNPTAFYLCASSSRDRAYFFGQGTRLTVV.